This T cell receptor (beta chain) was retrieved from a study of T cell changes during pregnancy in multiple sclerosis. The CDR3 totals 12 residues. Germline CDR1 reads GTSNPN; CDR2 reads SVGIG (reference sequence). V was pared by 4 bases and J by 1 base, with 7 bases between. Assay used: immunoSEQ multiplex PCR; TCRdb lists only in-frame clones, some missing. The sample has around 50,000 clones; about 91% are singletons. The TCR sequence derives from a female donor with multiple sclerosis, enrolled in a pregnancy study. This chain connects TRBV30 to TRBJ2-5; possible D gene TRBD1, 5 bases. Here the sequenced sample was CD4+ T cells from peripheral blood mononuclear cells, taken in the second trimester of pregnancy. For the CDR3, the DNA is TGTGCCTGGAATAGGGGCCAAGAGACCCAGTACTTC. Its protein product is CAWNRGQETQYF.